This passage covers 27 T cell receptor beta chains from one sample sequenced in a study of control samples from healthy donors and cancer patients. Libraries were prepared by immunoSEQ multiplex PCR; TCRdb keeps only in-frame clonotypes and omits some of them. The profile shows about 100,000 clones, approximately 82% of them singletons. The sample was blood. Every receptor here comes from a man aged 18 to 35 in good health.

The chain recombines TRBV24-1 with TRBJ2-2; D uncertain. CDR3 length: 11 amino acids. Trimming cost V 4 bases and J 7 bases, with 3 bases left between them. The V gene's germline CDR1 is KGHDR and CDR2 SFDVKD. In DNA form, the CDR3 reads TGTGCCACCAGTGAGGGCGGGGAGCTGTTTTTT. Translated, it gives CATSEGGELFF.

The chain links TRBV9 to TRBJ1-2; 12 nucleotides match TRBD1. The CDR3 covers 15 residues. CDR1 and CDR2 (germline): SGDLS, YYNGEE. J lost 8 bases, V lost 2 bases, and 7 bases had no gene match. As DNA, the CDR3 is TGTGCCAGCAGCGTGGGACAGGGGGCATCAAGGGGCTACACCTTC. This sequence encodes CASSVGQGASRGYTF.

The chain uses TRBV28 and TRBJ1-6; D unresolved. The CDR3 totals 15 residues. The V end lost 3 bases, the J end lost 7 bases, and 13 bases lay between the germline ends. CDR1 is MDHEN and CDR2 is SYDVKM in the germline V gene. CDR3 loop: CASSLDGSGNSPLHF. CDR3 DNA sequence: TGTGCCAGCAGTTTGGACGGATCGGGAAATTCACCCCTCCACTTT.

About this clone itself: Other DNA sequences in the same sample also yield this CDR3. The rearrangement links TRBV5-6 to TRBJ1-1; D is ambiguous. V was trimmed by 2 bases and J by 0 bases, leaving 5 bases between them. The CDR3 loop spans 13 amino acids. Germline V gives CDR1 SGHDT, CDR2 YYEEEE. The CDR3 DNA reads TGTGCCAGCAGCTTAACAGTGAACACTGAAGCTTTCTTT. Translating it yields CASSLTVNTEAFF.

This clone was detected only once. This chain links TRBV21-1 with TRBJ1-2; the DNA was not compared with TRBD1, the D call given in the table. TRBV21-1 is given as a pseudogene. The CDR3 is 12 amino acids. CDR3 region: CASKGQGDGYTF. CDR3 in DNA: TGTGCCAGCAAAGGACAGGGAGACGGCTACACCTTC.

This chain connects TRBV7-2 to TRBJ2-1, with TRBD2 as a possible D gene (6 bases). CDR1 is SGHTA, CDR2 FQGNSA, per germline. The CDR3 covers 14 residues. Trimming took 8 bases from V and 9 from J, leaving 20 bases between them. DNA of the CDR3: TGTGCCAGCCAGCCGGGACTCCGCATTGCTGAGCAGTTCTTC. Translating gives CASQPGLRIAEQFF.

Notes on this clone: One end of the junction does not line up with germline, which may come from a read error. The CDR3 here is CASSYSGLSGGPLDF. DNA for the CDR3: TGTGCCAGCAGTTACTCGGGTTTGAGCGGGGGGCCCCTTGACTTC. This sequence joins TRBV6-5 and TRBJ2-5, with TRBD2 identical over 9 bases. This CDR3 spans 15 amino acids. CDR1 is MNHEY and CDR2 is SVGAGI in the germline V gene.

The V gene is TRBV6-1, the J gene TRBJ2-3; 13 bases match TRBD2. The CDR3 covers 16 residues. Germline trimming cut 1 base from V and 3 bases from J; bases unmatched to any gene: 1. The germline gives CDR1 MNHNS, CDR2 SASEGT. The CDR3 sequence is CASSEGLAGGTDTQYF. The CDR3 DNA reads TGTGCCAGCAGTGAAGGACTAGCGGGGGGAACAGATACGCAGTATTTT.

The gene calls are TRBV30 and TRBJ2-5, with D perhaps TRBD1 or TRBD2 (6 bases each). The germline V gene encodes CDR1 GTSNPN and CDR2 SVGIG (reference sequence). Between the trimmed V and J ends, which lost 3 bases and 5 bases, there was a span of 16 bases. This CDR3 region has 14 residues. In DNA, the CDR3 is TGTGCCTGGAGCAATAAGGGGGGCAGGGAGACCCAGTACTTC. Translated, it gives CAWSNKGGRETQYF.

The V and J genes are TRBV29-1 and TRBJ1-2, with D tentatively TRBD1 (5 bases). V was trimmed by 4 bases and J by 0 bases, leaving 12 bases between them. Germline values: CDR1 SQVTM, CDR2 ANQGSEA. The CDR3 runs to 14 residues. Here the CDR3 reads CSVAGRAANYGYTF. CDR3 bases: TGCAGCGTTGCTGGCAGGGCAGCTAACTATGGCTACACCTTC.

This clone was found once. CDR3 loop: CASSPARSGKGSPLHF. For the CDR3, the DNA is TGTGCCAGCAGCCCGGCCCGGTCAGGGAAGGGTTCACCCCTCCACTTT. The rearrangement links TRBV5-8 to TRBJ1-6, with a tentative D call TRBD1 (5 bases). The CDR3 has 16 amino acids. The germline V and J ends were trimmed by 4 bases and 9 bases, with 20 bases remaining between them. The germline CDR1 and CDR2 sequences are SGHTS and YDEGEE.

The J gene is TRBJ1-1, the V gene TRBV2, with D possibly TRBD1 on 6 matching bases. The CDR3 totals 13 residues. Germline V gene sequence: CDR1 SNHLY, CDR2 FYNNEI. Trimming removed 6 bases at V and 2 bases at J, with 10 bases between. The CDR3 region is CASRRQENTEAFF. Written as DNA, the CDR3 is TGTGCCAGCAGAAGACAGGAAAACACTGAAGCTTTCTTT.

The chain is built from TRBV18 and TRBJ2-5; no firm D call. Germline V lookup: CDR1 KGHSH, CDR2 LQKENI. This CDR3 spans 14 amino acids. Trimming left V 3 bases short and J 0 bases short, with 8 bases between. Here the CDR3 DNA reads TGTGCCAGCTCACCCCTCAAGTACCAAGAGACCCAGTACTTC. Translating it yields CASSPLKYQETQYF.

The CDR3 is CATKDRGAYEQYF. DNA of the CDR3: TGTGCCACTAAGGACAGGGGCGCCTACGAGCAGTACTTC. The chain joins TRBV6-6 to TRBJ2-7; 9 nucleotides match TRBD1. The CDR3 spans 13 residues. Germline CDR1 MNHNY, CDR2 SVGAGI (reference sequence). Trimming removed 10 bases from V and 2 bases from J; junction bases left unmatched: 6.

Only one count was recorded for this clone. The CDR3 bases are TGTGCCAGCAGCTTTAGGCAGGAGGGAAATGAGCAGTTCTTC. It is translated as CASSFRQEGNEQFF. The chain has TRBV11-1 and TRBJ2-1; maybe TRBD2 (6 bases). This CDR3 comprises 14 residues. Trimming removed 3 bases from V and 7 bases from J, with 13 bases in between. The V gene's germline CDR1 is SGHAT and CDR2 FQDESV (reference sequence).

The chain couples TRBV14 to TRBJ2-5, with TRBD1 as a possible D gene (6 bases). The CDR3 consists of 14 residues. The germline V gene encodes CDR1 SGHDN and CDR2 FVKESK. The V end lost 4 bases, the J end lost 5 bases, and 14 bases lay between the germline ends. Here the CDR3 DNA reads TGTGCCAGCAGCCCCACGACAGGTTGGGAGACCCAGTACTTC. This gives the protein CASSPTTGWETQYF.

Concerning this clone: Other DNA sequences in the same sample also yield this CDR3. CDR3 residues: CASSLGNTGELFF. CDR3 DNA sequence: TGCGCCAGCAGCTTAGGAAACACCGGGGAGCTGTTTTTT. The chain employs TRBV5-1 and TRBJ2-2; D is unclear. This CDR3 region has 13 residues. V was cut by 2 bases and J by 2 bases, with 4 bases left in between. Looked up from germline, CDR1 is SGHRS and CDR2 is YFSETQ.

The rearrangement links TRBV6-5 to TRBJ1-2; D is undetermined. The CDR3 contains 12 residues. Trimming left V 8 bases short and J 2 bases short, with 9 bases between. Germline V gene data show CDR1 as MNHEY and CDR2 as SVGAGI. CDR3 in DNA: TGTGCCAGCGACCACTCCAACTATGGCTACACCTTC. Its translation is CASDHSNYGYTF.

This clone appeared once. Here the CDR3 DNA reads TGTGCCAGCAGCGCCGGGGGTTCTACCTACGAGCAGTACTTC. This sequence encodes CASSAGGSTYEQYF. The J gene is TRBJ2-7, the V gene TRBV9; D is perhaps TRBD2 (6 bases). The CDR3 has 14 amino acids. The V end was cut by 3 bases, the J end by 2 bases, with 12 bases between. Looked up from germline, CDR1 is SGDLS and CDR2 is YYNGEE.

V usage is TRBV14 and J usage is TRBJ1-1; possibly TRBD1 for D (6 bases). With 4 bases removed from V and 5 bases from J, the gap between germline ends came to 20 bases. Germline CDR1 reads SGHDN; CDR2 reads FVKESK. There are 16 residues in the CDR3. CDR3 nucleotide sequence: TGTGCCAGCAGCCTCCGAACAGGAGGGGGGCAAACTGAAGCTTTCTTT. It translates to CASSLRTGGGQTEAFF.

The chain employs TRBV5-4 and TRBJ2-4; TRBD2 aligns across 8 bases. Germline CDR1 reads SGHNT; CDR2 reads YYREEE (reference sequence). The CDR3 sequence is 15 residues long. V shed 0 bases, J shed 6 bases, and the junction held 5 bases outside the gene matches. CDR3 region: CASSLVSGDRNIQYF. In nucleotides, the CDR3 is TGTGCCAGCAGCTTGGTTAGCGGGGATAGAAACATTCAGTACTTC. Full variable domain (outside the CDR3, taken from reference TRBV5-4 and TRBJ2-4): ETGVTQSPTHLIKTRGQQVTLRCSSQSGHNTVSWYQQALGQGPQFIFQYYREEENGRGNFPPRFSGLQFPNYSSELNVNALELDDSALYLCASSLVSGDRNIQYFGAGTRLSVL.

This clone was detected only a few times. The CDR3 DNA sequence: TGTGCCAGCAGCTTGCGCCGGACAGGGGGCACAGATACGCAGTATTTT. Translating gives CASSLRRTGGTDTQYF. The genes are TRBV5-6 and TRBJ2-3; TRBD1 agrees at 9 bases. The V segment lost 1 base and the J segment 1 base; nucleotides outside the gene matches: 4. Germline CDR1 and CDR2: SGHDT and YYEEEE. CDR3 length equals 16 residues.

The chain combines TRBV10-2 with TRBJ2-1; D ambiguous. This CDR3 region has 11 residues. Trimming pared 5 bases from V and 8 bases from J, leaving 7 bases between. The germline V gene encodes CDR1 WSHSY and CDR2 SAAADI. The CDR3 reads CASSRRDEQFF. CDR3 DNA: TGCGCCAGCAGTCGCCGGGATGAGCAGTTCTTC.

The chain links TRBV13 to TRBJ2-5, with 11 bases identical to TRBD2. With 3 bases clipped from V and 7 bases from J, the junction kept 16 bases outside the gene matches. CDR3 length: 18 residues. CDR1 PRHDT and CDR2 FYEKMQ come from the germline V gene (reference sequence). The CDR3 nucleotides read TGTGCCAGCAGCTTCCGACTAGCGGGGTCAACCCGGGGGGTGACCCAGTACTTC. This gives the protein CASSFRLAGSTRGVTQYF. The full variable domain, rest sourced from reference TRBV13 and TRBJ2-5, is AAGVIQSPRHLIKEKRETATLKCYPIPRHDTVYWYQQGPGQDPQFLISFYEKMQSDKGSIPDRFSAQQFSDYHSELNMSSLELGDSALYFCASSFRLAGSTRGVTQYFGPGTRLLVL.

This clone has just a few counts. The DNA of the CDR3 is TGTGCCAGCAGCCGTGGTACGGGGGCTAGCACAGATACGCAGTATTTT. Protein: CASSRGTGASTDTQYF. The V call is TRBV3-1 (or the pseudogene TRBV3-2), the J call TRBJ2-3; D is tentatively TRBD1 or TRBD2 (6 bases each). The CDR3 extends over 16 amino acids. Germline CDR1 LGHDT, CDR2 YNNKEL (reference sequence). The V end was cut by 4 bases, the J end by 0 bases, with 14 bases between.

The CDR3 region is CASSQDVGLTEAFF. CDR3 in DNA: TGTGCCAGCAGCCAGGATGTGGGTCTAACTGAAGCTTTCTTT. This chain connects TRBV5-6 to TRBJ1-1; D gene uncertain. Germline-derived CDR1 and CDR2 are SGHDT and YYEEEE. The CDR3 extends over 14 amino acids. The V gene lost 4 bases and the J gene lost 5 bases, with 15 bases spanning the gap.

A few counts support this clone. CDR3 residues: CASSEGGTRTEAFF. Here the CDR3 DNA reads TGCGCCAGCAGTGAAGGGGGTACGAGAACTGAAGCTTTCTTT. This chain uses TRBV10-1 with TRBJ1-1; possible D gene TRBD1, 6 bases. Trimming took off 3 bases at V and 5 bases at J, with 13 bases between the two ends. The length of the CDR3 is 14 residues. Germline-derived CDR1 and CDR2 are WNHNN and SYGVQD (reference sequence).